The T cell receptor (beta chain) under discussion was sequenced for a study of early T cells in non-severe SARS-CoV-2 infection. For the study at large: The input, bulk RNA from unsorted whole blood, was sequenced, and chains were unpaired.

The CDR3 has 13 amino acids. Looked up from germline, CDR1 is LNHDA and CDR2 is SQIVND (reference sequence). V lost 3 bases and J 5 bases, leaving 10 bases between the germline ends. Unique molecular identifiers tagged individual cDNA molecules. From the 5' RACE reads, TCRdb called clonotypes with MiXCR, one entry per CDR3 protein. Of tens of thousands of distinct CDR3 sequences listed, 9.5% to 13% are singletons. The input for sequencing was whole blood, taken at baseline. The source of this sequence is an adult who was a healthcare worker with PCR-confirmed SARS-CoV-2 infection or an uninfected control (not recorded which). The J gene is TRBJ1-2, the V gene TRBV19; a weak D match, TRBD1 (6 bases). CDR3 in DNA: TGTGCCAGTAGTATTCCGGGGGCATATGGCTACACCTTC. Translated: CASSIPGAYGYTF. Full variable domain (outside the CDR3, taken from reference TRBV19 and TRBJ1-2): DGGITQSPKYLFRKEGQNVTLSCEQNLNHDAMYWYRQDPGQGLRLIYYSQIVNDFQKGDIAEGYSVSREKKESFPLTVTSAQKNPTAFYLCASSIPGAYGYTFGSGTRLTVV.